Sequencing of this TCR beta chain was carried out in a study of cytomegalovirus exposure and HLA in healthy donors. PCR amplification relied on 60 Vbeta primers (plus 13 Jbeta primers). Data came from immunoSEQ multiplex PCR; TCRdb stores just in-frame clones and leaves some out. The sample yields fewer than 200,000 clones, 65% to 85% seen once. The CDR3 is made up of 16 amino acids. J lost 7 bases, V lost 1 base, and 3 bases had no gene match. The germline V gene has CDR1 LNHDA and CDR2 SQIVND (reference sequence). Study outcomes and limitations: TCR sequences were mostly rare, though some public TCRs occurred in many donors. About 90% or about 30% of the time was how often most TCR beta V segments were productive, according to an earlier analysis.

With regard to this clone: Its antigen is not identified.

The rearrangement links TRBV19 to TRBJ2-1, with 14 bases that match TRBD2. The TCR sequence derives from a woman between 50 and 59 years old in good health and CMV-seropositive. Input material: PBMCs. The CDR3 DNA reads as TGTGCCAGTAGTATAGGACTAGCGGGGGGGCAGAATGAGCAGTTCTTC. This codes for CASSIGLAGGQNEQFF.